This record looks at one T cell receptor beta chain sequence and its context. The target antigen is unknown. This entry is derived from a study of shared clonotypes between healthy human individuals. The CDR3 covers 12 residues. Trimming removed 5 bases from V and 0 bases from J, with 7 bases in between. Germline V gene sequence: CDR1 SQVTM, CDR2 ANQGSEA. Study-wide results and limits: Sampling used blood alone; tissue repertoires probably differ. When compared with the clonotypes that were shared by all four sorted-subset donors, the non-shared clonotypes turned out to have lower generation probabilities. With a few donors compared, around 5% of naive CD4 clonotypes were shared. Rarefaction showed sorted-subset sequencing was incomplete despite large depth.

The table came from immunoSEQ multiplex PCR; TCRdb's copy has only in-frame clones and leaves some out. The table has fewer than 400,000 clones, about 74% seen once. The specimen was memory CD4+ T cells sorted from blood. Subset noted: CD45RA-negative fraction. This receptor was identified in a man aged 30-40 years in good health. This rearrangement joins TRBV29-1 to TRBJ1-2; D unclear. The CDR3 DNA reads TGCAGCGTTCTTGCCGCTAACTATGGCTACACCTTC. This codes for CSVLAANYGYTF.